A selection of T cell receptor beta chains follows, all from one sample in a study of early T cells in non-severe SARS-CoV-2 infection. In TCRdb, the 5' RACE reads were re-called with MiXCR into one record per CDR3 protein. The table shows approximately 77,000 distinct CDR3 sequences, with over 4% occurring only once. Here the sequenced sample was whole blood, taken at baseline. These receptors were collected from an adult who was a healthcare worker with PCR-confirmed SARS-CoV-2 infection or an uninfected control (not recorded which). Both conserved end residues are part of each CDR3. Clone sizes are given selectively: once, few, many, or a class where the clone is expanded.

size: NA
V: TRBV5-1
J: TRBJ2-5
CDR3: CASSLGPQETQYF

size: NA
V: TRBV20-1
J: TRBJ1-2
CDR3: CSAGPNSYGYTF

size: many
V: TRBV20-1
J: TRBJ2-1
CDR3: CSVGGSYNEQFF

size: NA
V: TRBV5-1
J: TRBJ2-1
CDR3: CASSLVVGGPYNEQFF

size: many
V: TRBV27
J: TRBJ1-2
CDR3: CASSSLQAGGYYGYTF

size: few
V: TRBV7-9
J: TRBJ2-7
CDR3: CASTVTTSSYEQYF

size: many
V: TRBV6-6
J: TRBJ2-2
CDR3: CASSLQGRTGELFF

size: many
V: TRBV10-3
J: TRBJ2-2
CDR3: CATGGTGGRLWTGELFF

size: NA
V: TRBV7-9
J: TRBJ2-1
CDR3: CASSLLAGAPNNEQFF

size: many
V: TRBV9
J: TRBJ1-6
CDR3: CASSEQAGHSPLHF

size: few
V: TRBV12-3/TRBV12-4
J: TRBJ1-3
CDR3: CASSFGPGNTIYF

size: few
V: TRBV6-1
J: TRBJ2-5
CDR3: CASSEGQETQYF

size: few
V: TRBV20-1
J: TRBJ2-3
CDR3: CSARVGLAGVATQYF

size: few
V: TRBV11-2
J: TRBJ2-4
CDR3: CASSSFRGEANIQYF

size: many
V: TRBV27
J: TRBJ2-1
CDR3: CASSPGGVYNEQFF

size: few
V: TRBV6-1
J: TRBJ2-1
CDR3: CASSPRLAGVHEQFF

size: NA
V: TRBV19
J: TRBJ2-5
CDR3: CASSRRWRETQYF

size: NA
V: TRBV27
J: TRBJ1-2
CDR3: CASSFREGAGYTF

size: many
V: TRBV20-1
J: TRBJ2-3
CDR3: CSATPGQGSPTGTDTQYF

size: NA
V: TRBV11-2
J: TRBJ2-7
CDR3: CASSPQGALSGISYEQYF

size: few
V: TRBV18
J: TRBJ1-1
CDR3: CASSPGPLLRNTEAFF

size: many
V: TRBV5-1
J: TRBJ2-5
CDR3: CASSLTGFEETQYF

size: NA
V: TRBV12-3/TRBV12-4
J: TRBJ2-6
CDR3: CACSLRGTNVLTF

size: many
V: TRBV20-1
J: TRBJ2-5
CDR3: CSAPTGNQETQYF

size: few
V: TRBV27
J: TRBJ1-2
CDR3: CASSLSGIHYGYTF

size: few
V: TRBV7-9
J: TRBJ2-2
CDR3: CASSSPLHTGELFF

size: many
V: TRBV27
J: TRBJ1-4
CDR3: CASRELTGYNEKLFF

size: many
V: TRBV7-9
J: TRBJ2-6
CDR3: CASRQTGPGANVLTF

size: few
V: TRBV4-2
J: TRBJ2-3
CDR3: CASSQDPGTSGAAQYF

size: NA
V: TRBV7-6
J: TRBJ2-3
CDR3: CASSLAAGVLDTQYF

size: few
V: TRBV29-1
J: TRBJ2-7
CDR3: CSAVWGTTYEQYF

size: many
V: TRBV5-4
J: TRBJ1-2
CDR3: CASSLDMGLYGYTF

size: many
V: TRBV19
J: TRBJ2-5
CDR3: CASSIRETQYF

size: many
V: TRBV15
J: TRBJ2-2
CDR3: CATSRDRSAGELFF

size: many
V: TRBV5-1
J: TRBJ2-6
CDR3: CASSLLGQGANVLTF

size: NA
V: TRBV18
J: TRBJ2-1
CDR3: CASSPRGGEQFF

size: NA
V: TRBV12-3/TRBV12-4
J: TRBJ1-5
CDR3: CASSLGGGGQPQHF

size: many
V: TRBV18
J: TRBJ1-1
CDR3: CASSRVRSSTEAFF

size: NA
V: TRBV21-1
J: TRBJ2-1
CDR3: CASSKRGGSRNEQFF

size: few
V: TRBV28
J: TRBJ1-2
CDR3: CAGSDRASGYGYTF

size: many
V: TRBV19
J: TRBJ2-7
CDR3: CASSDGISYEQYF

size: many
V: TRBV6-5
J: TRBJ2-1
CDR3: CASSLAGPAYNEQFF

size: few
V: TRBV27
J: TRBJ1-2
CDR3: CASSPRDRRYGYTF

size: many
V: TRBV7-6
J: TRBJ2-7
CDR3: CASSLARELSEQYF

size: many
V: TRBV3-1
J: TRBJ2-2
CDR3: CASSQEGQTGELFF

size: NA
V: TRBV27
J: TRBJ2-2
CDR3: CASSLGGTGELFF

size: many
V: TRBV27
J: TRBJ2-1
CDR3: CASSFSLAGGPFEQFF

size: many
V: TRBV20-1
J: TRBJ2-7
CDR3: CSARVPDEQYF

size: many
V: TRBV5-6
J: TRBJ2-7
CDR3: CASSLGGAGPSYEQYF

size: NA
V: TRBV7-9
J: TRBJ2-7
CDR3: CASSFLTGTGEQYF

size: many
V: TRBV15
J: TRBJ1-5
CDR3: CATGVSQGVLRNQPQHF

size: few
V: TRBV2
J: TRBJ2-7
CDR3: CASRPRDRYYEQYF

size: many
V: TRBV28
J: TRBJ1-4
CDR3: CASSTGGPEEKLFF

size: NA
V: TRBV10-3
J: TRBJ2-5
CDR3: CAISRGTQETQYF

size: few
V: TRBV18
J: TRBJ1-5
CDR3: CASSLQGDQPQHF

size: NA
V: TRBV9
J: TRBJ2-7
CDR3: CASGPGSYEQYF